This T cell receptor beta chain is from a study of CXCR3-negative and CXCR3-positive naive CD8 T cells (dated by TCRdb to 2018 to 2020). In terms of the full investigation: In total, about 135 million TRB reads were obtained, which works out to roughly 1.5 +/- 0.3 million reads per library. Diversity and physicochemical repertoire analyses covered 11 donors pooled from two independent experiments. Naive subsets from 5 or 6 donors and memory cells from 3 donors were included in the TRBV-TRBJ cluster analysis. Results the study describes overall, beyond this receptor: Repertoire diversity was comparably high in both naive subsets but much lower in memory CD8+ T cells. Compared with CXCR3-negative naive cells, CXCR3-positive naive cells had TRB CDR3s with higher hydrophobicity (lower Kidera factor 4), lower energy, and higher strength and volume indices. Freshly isolated PBMCs were used for most assays because CXCR3 expression went down partially after cryopreservation. Similar TRBV-TRBJ usage was shown by naive CXCR3-negative and CXCR3-positive cells from the same donor, whereas distinct patterns were shown by memory cells. Surface CD5, linked to self-reactivity in mice, was comparable between naive subsets; TCR interaction strength was therefore also inferred from TRB CDR3 physicochemical properties.

For every CD8+ T cell subset, approximately 300,000 cells were flow-sorted straight into RLT lysis buffer, and each subset was sorted in triplicate. To keep memory contaminants out, a stringent definition of naive CD8+ T cells was applied: CD45RO-CCR7+CD27+CD95-. Peripheral blood mononuclear cells were isolated from buffy coats using standard density gradient centrifugation. Naive CXCR3-negative and CXCR3-positive CD8+ T cells were flow-sorted using a FACSAria III. Total RNA was extracted from sorted cells with an RNeasy Mini Kit. For this clonotype: This receptor's antigen is unknown.

CDR1 and CDR2 were assigned from the germline V gene as MGHDK and SYGVNS. The CDR3 measures 12 amino acids from cysteine to phenylalanine. No nucleotide data were recorded. The instrument given in TCRdb is NextSeq 550. The Human TCR Profiling Kit (MiLaboratory) was used to prepare UMI-labeled 5' RACE TRB cDNA libraries. cDNA synthesis used the entire amount of extracted RNA, and PCR amplification then used the entire amount of cDNA produced. Libraries were prepared in parallel with an identical number of PCR cycles. Per the authors' processing: With a minimum of two reads required per UMI, MIGEC and MiXCR pulled out about 50,000 +/- 9,200 unique UMI-labeled TRB cDNA molecules from each library. An average of approximately 40,000 +/- 10,000 functional in-frame TRB CDR3 nucleotide clonotypes without stop codons was found per library. Diversity metrics, including normalized Shannon-Wiener and Chao1, were computed in VDJtools after downsampling to 5000 UMI-labeled TRB molecules per sample. VDJtools computed clonotype-size-weighted physicochemical properties of the central five CDR3 residues: interaction energy, strength, volume and Kidera factor 4. TCRdb reprocessed the reads into one record per CDR3 protein sequence, lacking DNA. None of the V and J calls come from the authors' own analysis; TCRdb made them. The sample's table covers over 5,500 distinct CDR3 sequences. The ten largest clones capture about 1.1% of the sample.

Sequenced: naive CXCR3- CD8+ T cells from blood. In light of the paper, this sample's cell subset or site label describes: CD45RO-CCR7+CD27+CD95- naive CD8+ T cells lacking CXCR3 (TNR3-). The TCR was taken from a human donor in good health. Some clones in this sample may be carry-over from other donors' samples. The receptor chain draws on TRBV25-1 and TRBJ2-7. The CDR3 protein: CASSDESYEQYF.